The rows below give T cell receptor beta chains drawn from one sample of a study of blood T cell repertoires in COVID-19. The assay was immunoSEQ multiplex PCR, and TCRdb's table has in-frame clones only and misses some. Among under 200,000 clones listed, approximately 81% were seen once. The sequenced sample consisted of peripheral blood. These receptors all come from an elderly woman with acute or convalescent COVID-19. The CDR3 runs from the conserved cysteine through the conserved F or W. D genes are given only for firm matches. Not all rows give a size; the values are once, few, many and, for expanded clones, a class.

J: TRBJ1-1
size: -
V: TRBV3-1/TRBV3-2
D: -
CDR3: CASSLSVSTEAFF
DNA: TGTGCCAGCAGCCTCTCAGTATCTACTGAAGCTTTCTTT

J: TRBJ2-2
size: -
V: TRBV7-2
D: -
CDR3: CASSLDRGTGELFF
DNA: TGTGCCAGCAGCTTAGACCGAGGAACCGGGGAGCTGTTTTTT

J: TRBJ2-5
size: -
V: TRBV5-1
D: TRBD2
CDR3: CASTPKAGGPSGTQYF
DNA: TGCGCCAGCACCCCAAAAGCGGGAGGGCCATCTGGGACCCAGTACTTC

J: TRBJ2-1
size: -
V: TRBV18
D: TRBD2
CDR3: CASSPRLAGGNEQFF
DNA: TGTGCCAGCTCACCCCGACTAGCGGGAGGCAATGAGCAGTTCTTC

J: TRBJ2-3
size: -
V: TRBV11-2
D: TRBD2
CDR3: CASSLYPGLAASTDTQYF
DNA: TGTGCCAGCAGCCTTTACCCGGGACTAGCAGCAAGCACAGATACGCAGTATTTT

J: TRBJ2-2
size: once
V: TRBV6-6
D: -
CDR3: CASRKLAGDTGELFF
DNA: TGTGCCAGCAGAAAACTAGCCGGGGACACCGGGGAGCTGTTTTTT

J: TRBJ2-7
size: few
V: TRBV11-2
D: -
CDR3: CASSLKTAGGYEQYF
DNA: TGTGCCAGCAGCTTAAAGACTGCAGGCGGGTACGAGCAGTACTTC

J: TRBJ1-1
size: -
V: TRBV24-1
D: -
CDR3: CATSDQDRDTEAFF
DNA: TGTGCCACCAGTGACCAGGACCGGGATACTGAAGCTTTCTTT

J: TRBJ2-7
size: -
V: TRBV5-4
D: TRBD2
CDR3: CASSKGGLAGEYEQYF
DNA: TGTGCCAGCAGCAAGGGGGGACTAGCGGGAGAATACGAGCAGTACTTC

J: TRBJ2-3
size: -
V: TRBV4-1
D: TRBD2
CDR3: CASSQGPQRGGTDTQYF
DNA: TGCGCCAGCAGCCAAGGCCCCCAGCGGGGAGGCACAGATACGCAGTATTTT

J: TRBJ2-1
size: once
V: TRBV29-1
D: TRBD2
CDR3: CSVERLAGVGNEQFF
DNA: TGCAGCGTTGAAAGACTAGCGGGAGTGGGCAATGAGCAGTTCTTC

J: TRBJ2-2
size: -
V: TRBV11-3
D: -
CDR3: CASSSRVNTGELFF
DNA: TGTGCCAGCAGCAGCAGGGTGAACACCGGGGAGCTGTTTTTT

J: TRBJ2-3
size: -
V: TRBV28
D: TRBD2
CDR3: CASSSPESGRRVDTQYF
DNA: TGTGCCAGCAGTTCACCGGAAAGCGGGAGAAGAGTAGATACGCAGTATTTT

J: TRBJ2-1
size: -
V: TRBV5-4
D: TRBD2
CDR3: CASSLTSGLYNEQFF
DNA: TGTGCCAGCAGTCTGACTAGCGGTCTCTACAATGAGCAGTTCTTC

J: TRBJ2-5
size: -
V: TRBV5-1
D: TRBD1
CDR3: CASSLRDRGRETQYF
DNA: TGCGCCAGCAGCTTGCGAGACAGGGGGCGAGAGACCCAGTACTTC

J: TRBJ2-5
size: -
V: TRBV3-1/TRBV3-2
D: TRBD2
CDR3: CASSPRWGLAESYEETQYF
DNA: TGTGCCAGCAGCCCCCGTTGGGGACTAGCGGAGTCGTACGAAGAGACCCAGTACTTC

J: TRBJ1-1
size: -
V: TRBV30
D: -
CDR3: CAWNPDEGEAFF
DNA: TGTGCCTGGAACCCCGACGAGGGTGAAGCTTTCTTT

J: TRBJ2-1
size: -
V: TRBV5-4
D: TRBD1
CDR3: CASSFGGTGAYNEQFF
DNA: TGTGCCAGCAGTTTTGGAGGGACAGGGGCTTACAATGAGCAGTTCTTC

J: TRBJ2-3
size: -
V: TRBV5-6
D: TRBD2
CDR3: CASTPSTSGKTDTQYF
DNA: TGTGCCAGCACCCCCTCGACTAGCGGGAAGACAGATACGCAGTATTTT

J: TRBJ1-2
size: -
V: TRBV14
D: -
CDR3: CASSPGIGDGSTTSYTF
DNA: TGTGCCAGCAGCCCAGGTATCGGGGATGGAAGTACTACTAGCTACACCTTC

J: TRBJ1-4
size: -
V: TRBV6-6
D: TRBD1
CDR3: CASSYSTGQVNEKLFF
DNA: TGTGCCAGCAGTTACTCGACGGGACAGGTTAATGAAAAACTGTTTTTT